The 8 T cell receptor beta chains given below trace back to one sample, sequenced in a study of cytomegalovirus exposure and HLA in healthy donors. The PCR used 60 Vbeta and 13 Jbeta primers. Measured with immunoSEQ multiplex PCR; TCRdb has only the in-frame clones, and not every one. The sample lists 35,000 to 50,000 clones; 45% to 60% were seen once. Sequencing used PBMCs. All receptors come from a man in his sixties in good health and CMV-seronegative.

The rearrangement links TRBV11-3 to TRBJ2-1; no clear D. Germline CDR1 is SGHNT and CDR2 is YENEEA. The CDR3 length is 12 residues. Deletions cut 5 bases from V and 9 bases from J, with 11 bases between. CDR3 sequence: CASSRHPGEQFF. The CDR3 nucleotides read TGTGCCAGCAGCCGCCACCCCGGTGAGCAGTTCTTC.

This rearrangement joins TRBV4-2 to TRBJ1-1; 10 nucleotides match TRBD1. The CDR3 contains 17 residues. Germline CDR1 reads LGHNA; CDR2 reads YNFKEQ. V was pared by 0 bases and J by 4 bases, with 8 bases of the junction left unmatched. CDR3 sequence (DNA): TGTGCCAGCAGCCAAGATCTTGGGACAGGGGCAGCCACTGAAGCTTTCTTT. Translated, it gives CASSQDLGTGAATEAFF.

The CDR3 here is CASSQEGVGQGRYTF. CDR3 DNA sequence: TGCGCCAGCAGCCAAGAAGGTGTTGGACAGGGTCGCTACACCTTC. J is TRBJ1-2 and V is TRBV4-1; 8 nucleotides line up with TRBD1. J lost 9 bases, V lost 0 bases, and 9 bases had no gene match. Germline V gene lookup returns CDR1 MGHRA and CDR2 YSYEKL. This CDR3 is 15 amino acids long.

This sequence joins TRBV7-8 and TRBJ1-3; TRBD1 agrees at 7 bases. The CDR3 totals 15 residues. CDR1 is SGHVS and CDR2 is FQNEAQ in the germline V gene. Trimming cost V 6 bases and J 0 bases; bases outside gene matches: 5. CDR3 loop: CASRPGTASGNTIYF. As DNA, the CDR3 is TGTGCCAGCAGACCGGGGACAGCCTCTGGAAACACCATATATTTT.

V and J are TRBV9 and TRBJ2-6, with 7 nucleotides matching TRBD1. V was pared by 2 bases and J by 4 bases, with 3 bases of the junction left unmatched. The CDR3 contains 15 residues. The germline CDR1 and CDR2 sequences are SGDLS and YYNGEE. CDR3 residues: CASSVTGSGANVLTF. The DNA of the CDR3 is TGTGCCAGCAGCGTGACAGGGAGCGGGGCCAACGTCCTGACTTTC.

V is TRBV25-1 and J is TRBJ2-7; the D is unclear. V lost 8 bases, J lost 5 bases, and 16 bases lay in between. Germline CDR1 and CDR2: MGHDK and SYGVNS. The CDR3 has 13 amino acids. The CDR3 DNA reads as TGTGCCAGCGCCGGGTCTGGCCCGAACGAGCAGTACTTC. Translation gives CASAGSGPNEQYF.

This sequence joins TRBV4-1 and TRBJ2-7, with D tentatively TRBD1 (6 bases). Trimming removed 3 bases at V and 1 base at J, with 10 bases between. CDR3 length: 14 residues. Germline V gives CDR1 MGHRA, CDR2 YSYEKL. CDR3 nucleotides: TGCGCCAGCAGCCATCCGGACAGATCCTACGAGCAGTACTTC. Protein: CASSHPDRSYEQYF.

The rearrangement uses TRBV5-4 and TRBJ2-7; 7 bases align to TRBD1. The CDR3 covers 15 residues. Germline trimming cut 2 bases from V and 6 bases from J; bases unmatched to any gene: 11. From germline, CDR1 is SGHNT and CDR2 YYREEE (reference sequence). In DNA form, the CDR3 reads TGTGCCAGCAGCTTACGACAAGGGGGCTATACCGAGCAGTACTTC. Protein: CASSLRQGGYTEQYF.